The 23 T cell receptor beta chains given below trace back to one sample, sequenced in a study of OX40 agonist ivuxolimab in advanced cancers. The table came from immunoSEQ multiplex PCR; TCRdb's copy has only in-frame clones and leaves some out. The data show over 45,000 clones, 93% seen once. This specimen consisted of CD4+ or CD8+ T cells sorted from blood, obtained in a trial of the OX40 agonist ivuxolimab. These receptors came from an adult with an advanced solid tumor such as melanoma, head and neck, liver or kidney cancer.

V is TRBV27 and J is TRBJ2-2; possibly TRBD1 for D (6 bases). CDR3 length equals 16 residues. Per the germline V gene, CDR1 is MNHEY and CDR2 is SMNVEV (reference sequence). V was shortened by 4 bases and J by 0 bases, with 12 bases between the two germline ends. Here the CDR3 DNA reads TGTGCCAGCAGTTCCCAGGGGTCCGCGAACACCGGGGAGCTGTTTTTT. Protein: CASSSQGSANTGELFF.

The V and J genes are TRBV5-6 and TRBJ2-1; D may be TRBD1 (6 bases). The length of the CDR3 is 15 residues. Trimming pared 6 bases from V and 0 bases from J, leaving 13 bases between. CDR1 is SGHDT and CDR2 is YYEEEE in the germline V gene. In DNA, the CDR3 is TGTGCCAGCACAGGGGCCCTGAGCTCCTACAATGAGCAGTTCTTC. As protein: CASTGALSSYNEQFF.

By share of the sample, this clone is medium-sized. The CDR3 DNA reads as TGTGCCTGGAGAGACAGGTCATGGCAGCCCCAGCATTTT. Its protein product is CAWRDRSWQPQHF. The chain recombines TRBV30 with TRBJ1-5, with D possibly TRBD1 on 6 matching bases. Germline V lookup: CDR1 GTSNPN, CDR2 SVGIG (reference sequence). V gave up 3 bases and J gave up 7 bases, with 13 bases separating them. The CDR3 has 13 amino acids.

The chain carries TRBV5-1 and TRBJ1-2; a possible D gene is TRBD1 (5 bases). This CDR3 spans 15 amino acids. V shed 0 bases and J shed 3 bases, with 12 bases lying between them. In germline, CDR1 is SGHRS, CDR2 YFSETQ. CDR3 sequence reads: CASSLESRQHYGYTF. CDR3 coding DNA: TGCGCCAGCAGCTTGGAGAGCAGACAGCACTATGGCTACACCTTC.

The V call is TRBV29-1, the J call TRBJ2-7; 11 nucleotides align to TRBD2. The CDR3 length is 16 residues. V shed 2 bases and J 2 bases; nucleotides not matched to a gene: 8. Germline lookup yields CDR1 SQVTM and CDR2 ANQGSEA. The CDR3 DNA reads TGCAGCGTTGAAACCGGGACTAGCGGCACTCCCTACGAGCAGTACTTC. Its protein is CSVETGTSGTPYEQYF.

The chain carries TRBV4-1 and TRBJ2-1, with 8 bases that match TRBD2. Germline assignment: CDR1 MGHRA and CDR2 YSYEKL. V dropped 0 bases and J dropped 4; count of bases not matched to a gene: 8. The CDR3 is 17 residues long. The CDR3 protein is CASSQEVASGPYNEQFF. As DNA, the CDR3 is TGCGCCAGCAGCCAAGAAGTCGCTAGCGGGCCATACAATGAGCAGTTCTTC.

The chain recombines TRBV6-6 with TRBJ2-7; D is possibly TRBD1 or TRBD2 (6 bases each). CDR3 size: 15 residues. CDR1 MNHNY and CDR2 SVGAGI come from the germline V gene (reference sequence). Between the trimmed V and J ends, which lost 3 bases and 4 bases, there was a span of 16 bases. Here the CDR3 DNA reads TGTGCCAGCAGTTATAGGGATGGGGGGCAGTACGAGCAGTACTTC. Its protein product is CASSYRDGGQYEQYF.

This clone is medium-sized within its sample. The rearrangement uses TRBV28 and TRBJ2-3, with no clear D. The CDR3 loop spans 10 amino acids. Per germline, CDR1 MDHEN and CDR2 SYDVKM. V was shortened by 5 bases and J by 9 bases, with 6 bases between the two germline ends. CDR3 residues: CASSALTQYF. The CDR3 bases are TGTGCCAGCAGTGCCCTGACGCAGTATTTT.

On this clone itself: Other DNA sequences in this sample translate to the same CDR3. CDR3 coding DNA: TGTGCCAGCAGTTTAGGGAGAAGCTCCTACGAGCAGTACTTC. This codes for CASSLGRSSYEQYF. This chain uses TRBV27 with TRBJ2-7; TRBD2 is a possible D gene (5 bases). The CDR3 is made up of 14 amino acids. CDR1 MNHEY and CDR2 SMNVEV come from the germline V gene (reference sequence). Trimming removed 2 bases at V and 0 bases at J, with 8 bases between.

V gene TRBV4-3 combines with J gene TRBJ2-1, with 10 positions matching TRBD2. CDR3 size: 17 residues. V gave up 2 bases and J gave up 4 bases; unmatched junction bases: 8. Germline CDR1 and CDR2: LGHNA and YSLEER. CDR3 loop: CASSQRASGSLYNEQFF. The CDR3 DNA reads TGCGCCAGCAGCCAAAGGGCTAGCGGGAGTTTGTACAATGAGCAGTTCTTC.

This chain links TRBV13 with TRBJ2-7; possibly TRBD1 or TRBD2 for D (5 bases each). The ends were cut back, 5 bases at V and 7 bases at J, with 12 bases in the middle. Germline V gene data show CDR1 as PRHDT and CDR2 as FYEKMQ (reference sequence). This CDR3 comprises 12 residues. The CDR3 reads CASSRGTREQYF. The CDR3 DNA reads TGTGCCAGCAGCCGAGGGACCAGAGAGCAGTACTTC.

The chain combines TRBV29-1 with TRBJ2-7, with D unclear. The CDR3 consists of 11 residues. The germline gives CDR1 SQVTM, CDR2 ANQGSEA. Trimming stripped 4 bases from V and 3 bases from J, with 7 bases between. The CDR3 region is CSVGRVYEQYF. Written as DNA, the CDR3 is TGCAGCGTTGGAAGGGTCTACGAGCAGTACTTC.

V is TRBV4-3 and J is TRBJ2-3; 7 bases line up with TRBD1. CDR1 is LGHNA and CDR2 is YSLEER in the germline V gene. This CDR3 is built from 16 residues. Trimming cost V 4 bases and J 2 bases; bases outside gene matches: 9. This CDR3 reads CASSRNTGADTDTQYF. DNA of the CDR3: TGCGCCAGCAGCCGCAATACAGGGGCAGACACAGATACGCAGTATTTT.

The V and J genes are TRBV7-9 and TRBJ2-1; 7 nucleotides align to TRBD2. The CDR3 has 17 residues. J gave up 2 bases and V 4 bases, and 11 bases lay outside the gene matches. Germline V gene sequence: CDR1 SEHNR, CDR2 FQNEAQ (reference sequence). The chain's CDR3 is CASSSGGERPPYNEQFF. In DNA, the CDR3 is TGTGCCAGCAGCTCTGGGGGGGAAAGGCCTCCCTACAATGAGCAGTTCTTC.

CDR3 in DNA: TGTGCCAGCAGCTTAAGGTCGGACATCTACGAGCAGTACTTC. Translated, it gives CASSLRSDIYEQYF. This chain connects TRBV7-9 to TRBJ2-7; D is possibly TRBD1 (5 bases). Trimming took 2 bases from V and 3 from J, leaving 11 bases between them. The V gene's germline CDR1 is SEHNR and CDR2 FQNEAQ (reference sequence). This CDR3 region has 14 residues.

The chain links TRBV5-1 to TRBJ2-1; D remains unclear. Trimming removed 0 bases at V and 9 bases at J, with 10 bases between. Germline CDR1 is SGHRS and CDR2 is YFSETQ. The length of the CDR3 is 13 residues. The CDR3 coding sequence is TGCGCCAGCAGCTTGGGTGCGGCCACTGAGCAGTTCTTC. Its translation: CASSLGAATEQFF.

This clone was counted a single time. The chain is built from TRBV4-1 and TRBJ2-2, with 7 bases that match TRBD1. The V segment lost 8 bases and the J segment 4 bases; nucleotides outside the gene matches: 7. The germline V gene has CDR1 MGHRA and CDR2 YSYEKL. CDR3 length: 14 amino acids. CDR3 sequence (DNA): TGCGCCAGCCAGGGACGACAGGGCACCGGGGAGCTGTTTTTT. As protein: CASQGRQGTGELFF.

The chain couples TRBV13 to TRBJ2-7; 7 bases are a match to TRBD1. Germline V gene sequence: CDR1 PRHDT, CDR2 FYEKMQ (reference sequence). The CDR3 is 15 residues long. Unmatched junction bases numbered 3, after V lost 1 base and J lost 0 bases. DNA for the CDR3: TGTGCCAGCAGCTTAGTGGGGGACAGCTCCTACGAGCAGTACTTC. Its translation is CASSLVGDSSYEQYF.

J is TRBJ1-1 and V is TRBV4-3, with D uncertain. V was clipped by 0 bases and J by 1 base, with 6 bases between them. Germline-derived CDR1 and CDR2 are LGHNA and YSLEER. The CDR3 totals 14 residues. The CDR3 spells CASSQEVENTEAFF. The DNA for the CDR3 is TGCGCCAGCAGCCAAGAAGTGGAGAACACTGAAGCTTTCTTT.

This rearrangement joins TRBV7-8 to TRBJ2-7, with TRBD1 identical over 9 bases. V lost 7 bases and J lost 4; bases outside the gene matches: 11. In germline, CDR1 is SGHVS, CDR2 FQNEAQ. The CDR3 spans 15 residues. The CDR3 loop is CASKLETGTGYEQYF. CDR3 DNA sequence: TGTGCCAGCAAATTAGAAACAGGGACAGGGTACGAGCAGTACTTC.

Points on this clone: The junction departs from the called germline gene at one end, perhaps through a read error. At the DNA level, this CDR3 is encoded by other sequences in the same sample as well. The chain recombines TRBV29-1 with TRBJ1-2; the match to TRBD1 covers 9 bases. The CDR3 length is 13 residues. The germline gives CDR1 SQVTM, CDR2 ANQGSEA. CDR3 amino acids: CSAPTPGQGSVTF. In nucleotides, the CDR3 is TGCAGCGCTCCCACCCCCGGACAGGGGAGTGTCACTTTC.

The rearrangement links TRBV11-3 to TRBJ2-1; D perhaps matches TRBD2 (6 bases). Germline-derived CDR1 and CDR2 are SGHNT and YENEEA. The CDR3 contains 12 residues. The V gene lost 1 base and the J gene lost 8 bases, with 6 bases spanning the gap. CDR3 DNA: TGTGCCAGCAGCTTAGGGAGGGATGAGCAGTTCTTC. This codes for CASSLGRDEQFF.

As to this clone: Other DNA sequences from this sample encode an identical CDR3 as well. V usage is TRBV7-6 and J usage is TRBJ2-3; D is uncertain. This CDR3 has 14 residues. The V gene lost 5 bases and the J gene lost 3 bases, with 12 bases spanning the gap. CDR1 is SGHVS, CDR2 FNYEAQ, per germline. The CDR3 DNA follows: TGTGCCAGCAGCCCCCGGGTCGGGACAGATACGCAGTATTTT. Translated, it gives CASSPRVGTDTQYF.